This T cell receptor beta chain was found in a study of T cells in narcolepsy (dated by TCRdb to between 2017 and 2018). Context from the whole study: The study enrolled patients with narcolepsy type 1 or type 2 (NT1, NT2) together with healthy control donors. Autoreactive T cells targeting hypocretin neuron self-antigens (hypocretin, TRIB2) were sought in narcolepsy patients, and TCR Vbeta sequencing was used to track clonotypes in blood and CSF. Here is what the overall study found, with its caveats: Autoreactive clonotypes were reported to be detected serially in the blood of the same patients and of different patients, but not in the blood of healthy controls. In plots comparing CSF and blood CD4+ T cell clonotypes from the same patient, HCRT-specific and TRIB2-specific autoreactive clonotypes were highlighted.

Patient cerebrospinal fluid T cells were expanded in vitro, and CD4+ or CD8+ T cells were subsequently sorted for TCR Vbeta sequencing. The library was produced with the immunoSEQ multiplex PCR assay. Concerning the study's data processing: For paired CSF and blood samples, clonotype sharing was expressed as the percentage of total CSF clonotypes that were also found in blood. TCRdb provides this immuneACCESS table in a form limited to in-frame rearrangements. Some clones are lacking; in checked studies, under half of them reflect an unresolved V gene, and why the rest are absent is not known. Clone size and V and J calls were adopted from that table, with D and trimming inferred from the DNA. In all, the sample holds around 1,700 clones, and about a quarter of those were seen once. Clones ranked in the top ten supply 12% to 15% of the sample. Germline trimming: 5 bases from V, 9 bases from J; junction bases outside gene matches: 13. The CDR1 and CDR2 encoded by the germline V gene are SGHAT and FQNNGV. The CDR3 contains 15 residues, cysteine and phenylalanine counted. The sequence is cut down to CDR3 DNA, 45 bases in frame from base 1.

To note about this clone: Its antigen is not yet known. No much larger clone is present one base from it, and per-base qualities are unavailable.

The receptor was derived from a human donor with narcolepsy. What was sequenced was cultured CD4+ T cells from cerebrospinal fluid. The sequence joins TRBV11-2 to TRBJ2-1; 7 bases in the middle match TRBD1. The CDR3 region has the sequence CASSPRTVPGGEQFF. The DNA sequence follows: TGTGCCAGCAGCCCCCGGACAGTACCAGGGGGTGAGCAGTTCTTC.